What follows describes a single T cell receptor beta chain. Antigen unknown. Sequencing used immunoSEQ multiplex PCR; TCRdb keeps in-frame clones, though not all of them. The sample yields about 220,000 clones, around nine tenths seen once. It was the roughly 130-subject validation cohort, separate from the approximately 700-subject first cohort, to which the donors belonged. These data come from a study of cytomegalovirus exposure and HLA in healthy donors. Study as a whole: Later, an analysis reported that the approximately 120 validation repertoires had used the same platform as the approximately 720 first-cohort repertoires. Broader study findings: Researchers catalogued about 160 TCR beta chains as cytomegalovirus-associated. Within the roughly 120 validation repertoires, first-cohort TCR clusters tended to co-occur, according to a later analysis.

The CDR3 extends over 15 amino acids. The V and J ends lost 4 bases and 3 bases respectively, with 11 bases between them. Germline V gene lookup returns CDR1 SGHDT and CDR2 YYEEEE. The chain carries TRBV5-6 and TRBJ1-6, with D possibly TRBD1 on 6 matching bases. Material: PBMCs. This sequence was found in a man in his late teens or twenties in good health and CMV-seronegative. CDR3 nucleotide sequence: TGTGCCAGCAGCCAAGACAGGCTCTATAATTCACCCCTCCACTTT. This sequence encodes CASSQDRLYNSPLHF.